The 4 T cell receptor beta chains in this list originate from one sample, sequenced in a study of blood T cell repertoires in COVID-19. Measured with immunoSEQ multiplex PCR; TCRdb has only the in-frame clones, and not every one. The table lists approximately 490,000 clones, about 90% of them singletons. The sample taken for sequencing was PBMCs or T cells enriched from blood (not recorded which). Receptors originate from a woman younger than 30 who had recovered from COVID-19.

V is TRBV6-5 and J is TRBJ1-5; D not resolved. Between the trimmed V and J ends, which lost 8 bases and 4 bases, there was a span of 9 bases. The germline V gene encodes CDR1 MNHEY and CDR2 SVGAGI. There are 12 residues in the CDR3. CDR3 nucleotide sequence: TGTGCCAGCCAAAAGAGGAATCAGCCCCAGCATTTT. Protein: CASQKRNQPQHF.

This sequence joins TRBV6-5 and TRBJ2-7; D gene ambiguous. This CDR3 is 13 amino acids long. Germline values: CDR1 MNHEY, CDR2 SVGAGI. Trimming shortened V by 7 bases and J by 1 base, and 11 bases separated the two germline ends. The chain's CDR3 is CASTSVGSYEQYF. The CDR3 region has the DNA TGTGCCAGCACAAGCGTCGGGTCCTACGAGCAGTACTTC.

The CDR3, as DNA: TGTGCCAGCAGCCAAGGTCTAGGCTATGGCTACACCTTC. It specifies CASSQGLGYGYTF. The chain is built from TRBV16 and TRBJ1-2; D gene ambiguous. Germline V CDR1 and CDR2: KGHSY, FQNENV. Trimming took off 2 bases at V and 4 bases at J, with 8 bases between the two ends. This CDR3 is built from 13 residues.

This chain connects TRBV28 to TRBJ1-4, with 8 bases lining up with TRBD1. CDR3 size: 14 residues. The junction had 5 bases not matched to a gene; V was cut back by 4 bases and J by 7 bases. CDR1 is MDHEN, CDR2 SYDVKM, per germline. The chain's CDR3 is CASSSTGGSEKLFF. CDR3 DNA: TGTGCCAGCAGTTCCACAGGGGGGAGTGAAAAACTGTTTTTT.